The clone carrying this T cell receptor beta chain was seen at least ten times. Antigen specificity is unknown. This CDR3 spans 16 amino acids. V was pared by 5 bases and J by 0 bases, with 5 bases of the junction left unmatched. Germline V gene data show CDR1 as SGHTA and CDR2 as FQGTGA. General observations from the study: Greatest tumor Treg TCR overlap was with tumor naive CD4+ cells. The TCR gene usage of tumor memory CD4+ T cells clustered together with blood and lymph node memory CD4+ cells and with lymph node naive CD4+ cells. Larger-cohort validation covered only one TCR beta V-J rearrangement.

Full-length variable regions came from constant-region reverse primers plus semi-nested Nested Universal Primer A PCR. TCRdb reprocessed the 5' RACE reads via MiXCR and lists one record per CDR3 protein. The sample contains around 50,000 distinct CDR3 sequences, approximately 27% of which appear only once. The sorted Tregs were CD4+CD25+CD127-/low cells. The J gene is TRBJ2-3, the V gene TRBV7-3, with 10 bases that match TRBD2. The material sequenced was tumor-infiltrating Tregs sorted from the breast tumor. This clonotype originated in a female donor with breast cancer. The CDR3 sequence is CASSLGLADSTDTQYF. The CDR3 nucleotides read TGTGCCAGCAGCCTCGGACTAGCGGATAGCACAGATACGCAGTATTTT.